This T cell receptor beta chain was documented in a study of regulatory T cells in long-lasting Graves disease. Regarding time point: newly diagnosed GD, antithyroid drugs for less than 3 months. TCR sequences were obtained from RNA taken from PBMCs. Trimming shortened V by 3 bases and J by 5 bases, and 10 bases separated the two germline ends. Germline CDR1 reads ENHRY; CDR2 reads SYGVKD. The CDR3 covers 13 residues. The sample holds many counts of this clonotype. Relying on iRepertoire HTBI primers and Arm-PCR of CDR3 regions, the team built TCR beta libraries. Methods used by the authors: Samples jointly harbored 55 to 75 TRBV and about 15 TRBJ segments. In TCRdb, the multiplex PCR reads were re-called with MiXCR into one record per CDR3 protein. The V and J calls were not made by the authors but by TCRdb's processing. The profile shows 620,000 or so distinct CDR3 sequences, about 15% of them singletons.

These data were likewise used in another study, on T cells in Graves' hyperthyroidism and ophthalmopathy.

The input for sequencing was peripheral blood mononuclear cells (PBMCs), taken at new diagnosis, from a patient treated with antithyroid drugs. The clonotype was recovered from a woman aged 30 to 39 with Graves disease. The J gene is TRBJ2-5, the V gene TRBV10-3; the D gene is possibly TRBD2 (6 bases). The CDR3 nucleotides are TGTGCCATCAGTGAACCGGGAGTGGAGACCCAGTACTTC. It codes for CAISEPGVETQYF.